The 11 T cell receptor beta chains in this list originate from one sample, sequenced in a study of T cell repertoires in cytomegalovirus infection. MiXCR, applied by TCRdb to the reads, yields one record per CDR3 protein. Of under 500,000 distinct CDR3 sequences detected, roughly 42% appear once; the ten largest clones hold 43%. Their specific antigens are unknown. The specimen was cultured PBMCs, collected from culture after CMV antigen stimulation. Receptors originate from a human donor in good health (CMV status not recorded). Some clones in this sample may be carry-over from other donors' samples.

The J gene is TRBJ1-3, the V gene TRBV4-3, with D perhaps matching TRBD1 (5 bases). V lost 4 bases, J lost 4 bases, and 14 bases lay in between. Germline CDR1 is LGHNA and CDR2 is YSLEER. The CDR3 contains 15 residues. CDR3 nucleotide sequence: TGCGCCAGCAGCCCCGGGGCCGGGAGAGGAAACACCATATATTTT. This codes for CASSPGAGRGNTIYF.

This clonotype was observed a few times. This rearrangement joins TRBV7-6 to TRBJ2-1, with a possible D match to TRBD1 (5 bases). V gave up 3 bases and J gave up 6 bases, with 27 bases separating them. Germline V gene lookup returns CDR1 SGHVS and CDR2 FNYEAQ. This CDR3 contains 19 residues. The CDR3 coding sequence is TGTGCCAGCAGCTTCAAGCCGACTGCCGGGCCAAAAAGGGGCAATGAGCAGTTCTTC. It yields the protein CASSFKPTAGPKRGNEQFF.

The chain uses TRBV7-7 and TRBJ2-1, with 14 nucleotides matching TRBD2. J was trimmed by 6 bases and V by 4 bases; bases with no gene match: 14. The germline V gene encodes CDR1 SSHAT and CDR2 FNYEAQ (reference sequence). The CDR3 length is 19 residues. The CDR3, as DNA: TGTGCCAGCAGCTCACGAGCCGGGCCGGGACTAGCGGGAGTCAATGAGCAGTTCTTC. Translation: CASSSRAGPGLAGVNEQFF. The whole variable domain, filled in from reference TRBV7-7 and TRBJ2-1, reads GAGVSQSPRYKVTKRGQDVTLRCDPISSHATLYWYQQALGQGPEFLTYFNYEAQPDKSGLPSDRFSAERPEGSISTLTIQRTEQRDSAMYRCASSSRAGPGLAGVNEQFFGPGTRLTVL.

The chain joins TRBV7-8 to TRBJ2-7, with 8 bases that match TRBD2. From germline, CDR1 is SGHVS and CDR2 FQNEAQ. V trimming: 0 bases; J trimming: 1 base; junction bases outside the gene matches: 2. There are 15 residues in the CDR3. In DNA, the CDR3 is TGTGCCAGCAGCTTAGCCGGGACTAGGTCCTACGAGCAGTACTTC. This translates into CASSLAGTRSYEQYF. Drawing the rest from reference TRBV7-8 and TRBJ2-7, the complete variable domain is GAGVSQSPRYKVAKRGQDVALRCDPISGHVSLFWYQQALGQGPEFLTYFQNEAQLDKSGLPSDRFFAERPEGSVSTLKIQRTQQEDSAVYLCASSLAGTRSYEQYFGPGTRLTVT.

The chain combines TRBV7-8 with TRBJ2-1, with 8 bases fitting TRBD1. The J segment lost 4 bases and the V segment lost 4 bases, leaving 9 bases of the junction unmatched. The germline gives CDR1 SGHVS, CDR2 FQNEAQ. The CDR3 consists of 16 residues. This CDR3 is CASSSAGTGTYNEQFF. DNA for the CDR3: TGTGCCAGCAGCTCCGCCGGGACAGGCACTTACAATGAGCAGTTCTTC.

This clonotype has only a few counts. The J gene is TRBJ1-5, the V gene TRBV7-2; D might be TRBD1 (5 bases). CDR1 is SGHTA and CDR2 is FQGNSA in the germline V gene. There are 15 residues in the CDR3. V was pared by 5 bases and J by 3 bases, with 14 bases between. CDR3 loop: CASSGGYGDNQPQHF. The CDR3 DNA reads as TGTGCCAGCAGCGGGGGATATGGGGACAATCAGCCCCAGCATTTT.

The chain is built from TRBV7-2 and TRBJ1-6; no definite D call. V gave up 5 bases and J gave up 9 bases, with 14 bases separating them. From germline, CDR1 is SGHTA and CDR2 FQGNSA. This CDR3 contains 14 residues. CDR3 sequence: CASSARVIGSPLHF. CDR3 sequence (DNA): TGTGCCAGCAGCGCACGGGTGATAGGTTCACCCCTCCACTTT. Based on the CDR3 plus reference TRBV7-2 and TRBJ1-6, the full variable domain is GAGVSQSPSNKVTEKGKDVELRCDPISGHTALYWYRQSLGQGLEFLIYFQGNSAPDKSGLPSDRFSAERTGGSVSTLTIQRTQQEDSAVYLCASSARVIGSPLHFGNGTRLTVT.

The chain employs TRBV11-1 and TRBJ2-1; TRBD2 matches at 9 bases. This CDR3 is 16 amino acids long. V lost 1 base, J lost 7 bases, and 8 bases stayed unmatched. CDR1 and CDR2 (germline): SGHAT, FQDESV (reference sequence). In DNA form, the CDR3 reads TGTGCCAGCAGCTTAGAAGTTAGCGGGGGAAGGAATGAGCAGTTCTTC. Encoded protein: CASSLEVSGGRNEQFF.

The V gene is TRBV28, the J gene TRBJ2-5; no reliable D call. The length of the CDR3 is 15 residues. The ends were cut back, 3 bases at V and 0 bases at J, with 11 bases in the middle. Germline-derived CDR1 and CDR2 are MDHEN and SYDVKM. The CDR3 here is CASSFWSGNQETQYF. CDR3 in DNA: TGTGCCAGCAGTTTTTGGTCAGGAAACCAAGAGACCCAGTACTTC.

V gene TRBV4-2 combines with J gene TRBJ2-5, with 9 bases aligning to TRBD2. The J segment lost 4 bases and the V segment lost 4 bases, leaving 7 bases of the junction unmatched. This CDR3 region has 15 residues. CDR1 LGHNA and CDR2 YNFKEQ come from the germline V gene. This chain's CDR3 is CASSPSGAQGETQYF. CDR3 coding DNA: TGTGCCAGCAGCCCTAGCGGGGCGCAGGGAGAGACCCAGTACTTC.

This chain uses TRBV10-3 with TRBJ2-1, with D possibly being TRBD2 (5 bases). The V gene lost 3 bases and the J gene lost 2 bases, with 11 bases spanning the gap. The CDR3 covers 15 residues. The germline V gene has CDR1 ENHRY and CDR2 SYGVKD. CDR3: CAISDHGDAYNEQFF. The CDR3 region has the DNA TGTGCCATCAGTGACCACGGGGATGCCTACAATGAGCAGTTCTTC.